Shown below are 14 T cell receptor beta chains from a single sample sequenced in a study of T cells in Graves' hyperthyroidism and ophthalmopathy. Regions amplified from RNA transcripts were the TCR beta CDR3 regions. Carried out on the TCR CDR3, a first-round RT-PCR used the HTBI primer set. MiXCR was run by TCRdb on the multiplex PCR reads, yielding one entry per CDR3 protein. The sample lists approximately 520,000 distinct CDR3 sequences, roughly a quarter occurring once. Sample: blood. The source of these receptors is a woman in her 30s with Graves' ophthalmopathy.

The chain has TRBV19 and TRBJ1-1; TRBD1 matches 10 bases. Germline CDR1 reads LNHDA; CDR2 reads SQIVND (reference sequence). CDR3 size: 16 residues. The V segment lost 6 bases and the J segment 2 bases; nucleotides outside the gene matches: 9. Here the CDR3 DNA reads TGTGCCAGTAGCCCGGGACAGGGGTTCCTAAACACTGAAGCTTTCTTT. Translating it yields CASSPGQGFLNTEAFF.

This clonotype was counted ten times or more. The J gene is TRBJ1-6, the V gene TRBV27; possible D gene TRBD1, 6 bases. V lost 10 bases and J 0 bases, leaving 13 bases between the germline ends. The germline CDR1 and CDR2 sequences are MNHEY and SMNVEV (reference sequence). CDR3 length: 15 residues. Written as DNA, the CDR3 is TGTGCCACCTCGGACAGCCCCTCCTATAATTCACCCCTCCACTTT. Translated, it gives CATSDSPSYNSPLHF.

This clonotype was found many times. The chain uses TRBV6-1 and TRBJ1-3; D is possibly TRBD1 (5 bases). Germline values: CDR1 MNHNS, CDR2 SASEGT. The CDR3 is 17 residues long. Trimming removed 5 bases from V and 1 base from J, with 18 bases in between. CDR3 sequence (DNA): TGTGCCAGCAGTATGATAGGTCGGGGCTTATCTGGAAACACCATATATTTT. Translated, it gives CASSMIGRGLSGNTIYF.

This clonotype was found many times. The rearrangement joins TRBV28 to TRBJ1-2; no reliable D call. Germline V lookup: CDR1 MDHEN, CDR2 SYDVKM. The CDR3 sequence is 13 residues long. The V gene lost 8 bases and the J gene lost 3 bases, with 13 bases spanning the gap. The CDR3, as DNA: TGTGCCAGCGGGCGTCTATCGTACTATGGCTACACCTTC. Protein sequence: CASGRLSYYGYTF.

The table lists this clonotype with many counts. The chain joins TRBV6-2 or TRBV6-3 to TRBJ2-5, with unresolved D. The V gene lost 6 bases and the J gene lost 0 bases, with 8 bases spanning the gap. This CDR3 is 13 amino acids long. The V gene's germline CDR1 is MNHEY and CDR2 SVGEGT. In nucleotides, the CDR3 is TGTGCCAGCAGACCAAGGTACCAAGAGACCCAGTACTTC. It specifies CASRPRYQETQYF.

This clonotype has at least ten counts. The gene calls are TRBV30 and TRBJ1-5, with D possibly TRBD1 on 5 matching bases. Germline assignment: CDR1 GTSNPN and CDR2 SVGIG (reference sequence). This CDR3 has 14 residues. Trimming took 2 bases from V and 0 from J, leaving 8 bases between them. This CDR3 reads CAWSLGDSNQPQHF. CDR3 DNA sequence: TGTGCCTGGAGTTTGGGGGATAGCAATCAGCCCCAGCATTTT. The full variable domain, in which reference TRBV30 and TRBJ1-5 provide the parts outside the CDR3, is SQTIHQWPATLVQPVGSPLSLECTVEGTSNPNLYWYRQAAGRGLQLLFYSVGIGQISSEVPQNLSASRPQDRQFILSSKKLLLSDSGFYLCAWSLGDSNQPQHFGDGTRLSIL.

The V call is TRBV19, the J call TRBJ2-6; D unclear. CDR1 is LNHDA, CDR2 SQIVND, per germline (reference sequence). Deletions cut 7 bases from V and 0 bases from J, with 7 bases between. The length of the CDR3 is 14 residues. CDR3 region: CASNLRSGANVLTF. The CDR3 DNA reads as TGTGCCAGTAATCTCCGCTCTGGGGCCAACGTCCTGACTTTC.

Remarks on this clonotype: This may come from a read error, since a much larger clone is one base off. V gene TRBV10-3 combines with J gene TRBJ1-1; 7 bases are a match to TRBD1. This CDR3 region has 15 residues. The V gene end was trimmed by 6 bases and the J gene end by 8 bases; junction bases not matched to a gene: 15. Germline CDR1 ENHRY, CDR2 SYGVKD. CDR3 sequence: CAISTQGGKVAEAFF. Written as DNA, the CDR3 is TGTGCCATCAGCACCCAGGGGGGGAAGGTCGCAGAAGCTTTCTTT.

The rearrangement joins TRBV11-2 to TRBJ2-7; tentative D call: TRBD1 (6 bases). Trimming removed 0 bases at V and 5 bases at J, with 11 bases between. CDR1 SGHAT and CDR2 FQNNGV come from the germline V gene. This CDR3 is 14 amino acids long. The CDR3 DNA sequence: TGTGCCAGCAGCTTAGATTACAGGGTAGACGAGCAGTACTTC. As protein: CASSLDYRVDEQYF.

This clonotype was picked up many times. This rearrangement joins TRBV20-1 to TRBJ1-1; no reliable D call. Trimming shortened V by 4 bases and J by 4 bases, and 7 bases separated the two germline ends. The CDR3 contains 11 residues. Germline assignment: CDR1 DFQATT and CDR2 SNEGSKA (reference sequence). CDR3: CSATTSTEAFF. CDR3 nucleotides: TGCAGTGCTACGACGTCCACTGAAGCTTTCTTT.

This clonotype showed up just a few times. The rearrangement joins TRBV6-1 to TRBJ1-1; tentative D call: TRBD1 (5 bases). Germline values: CDR1 MNHNS, CDR2 SASEGT. Trimming removed 11 bases from V and 8 bases from J, with 21 bases in between. This CDR3 comprises 13 residues. The CDR3 region has the DNA TGTGCCGCGTGGGAGGTGGGACCTATAGAAGCTTTCTTT. Translating gives CAAWEVGPIEAFF.

This clonotype came up many times. The chain couples TRBV2 to TRBJ2-7; perhaps TRBD2 as D (5 bases). This CDR3 region has 13 residues. Germline values: CDR1 SNHLY, CDR2 FYNNEI. V was pared by 8 bases and J by 3 bases, with 14 bases between. The CDR3 DNA is TGTGCCAGCCAAGCGGATCATATCTACGAGCAGTACTTC. It codes for CASQADHIYEQYF.

This clonotype has a count of ten or more. The V gene is TRBV27, the J gene TRBJ2-7, with TRBD2 identical over 11 bases. The V gene's germline CDR1 is MNHEY and CDR2 SMNVEV (reference sequence). V shed 5 bases and J 3 bases; nucleotides not matched to a gene: 9. The CDR3 is 16 residues long. The CDR3 DNA follows: TGTGCCAGCAGTCGGAAACTAGCGGGAGTCCGCTACGAGCAGTACTTC. It specifies CASSRKLAGVRYEQYF.

This CDR3 reads CSASSDTNTEAFF. The CDR3 DNA reads as TGCAGTGCTAGTTCGGACACGAACACTGAAGCTTTCTTT. V and J are TRBV20-1 and TRBJ1-1; D might be TRBD1 (5 bases). V was clipped by 3 bases and J by 1 base, with 9 bases between them. The germline V gene has CDR1 DFQATT and CDR2 SNEGSKA (reference sequence). The CDR3 covers 13 residues.